Listed here are 18 T cell receptor beta chains from one sample, sequenced in a study of blood T cell repertoires in COVID-19. The table came from immunoSEQ multiplex PCR; TCRdb's copy has only in-frame clones and leaves some out. The sample contains 200,000 to 250,000 clones, 80% to 95% of which appear only once. Sequences were obtained from peripheral blood. Source of these receptors: a man between 60 and 75 years old with COVID-19, enrolled during active disease.

The V and J genes are TRBV5-1 and TRBJ1-1; 8 bases line up with TRBD1. CDR1 and CDR2 (germline): SGHRS, YFSETQ. The V gene end was trimmed by 2 bases and the J gene end by 0 bases; junction bases not matched to a gene: 6. The CDR3 has 16 amino acids. DNA for the CDR3: TGCGCCAGCAGCTTCGGACAGGGTACCATGAACACTGAAGCTTTCTTT. Residues: CASSFGQGTMNTEAFF.

The V and J genes are TRBV2 and TRBJ1-4, with a tentative D call TRBD1 (6 bases). The CDR3 contains 16 residues. Trimming shortened V by 8 bases and J by 1 base, and 17 bases separated the two germline ends. Germline V gene data show CDR1 as SNHLY and CDR2 as FYNNEI. In DNA, the CDR3 is TGTGCCAGCCGAAACAGGGAGATTGGAACTAATGAAAAACTGTTTTTT. Amino acids: CASRNREIGTNEKLFF.

The rearrangement uses TRBV7-6 and TRBJ2-7; D unresolved. V lost 5 bases to trimming and J lost 2 bases, with 16 bases between them. Germline V gene sequence: CDR1 SGHVS, CDR2 FNYEAQ. The length of the CDR3 is 15 residues. In nucleotides, the CDR3 is TGTGCCAGCAGCCCTATGGAGTCGGGTGCCTACGAGCAGTACTTC. Protein: CASSPMESGAYEQYF.

The chain recombines TRBV19 with TRBJ1-5; D not resolved. The CDR3 is 13 amino acids. The V and J ends lost 8 bases and 6 bases respectively, with 14 bases between them. CDR1 and CDR2 (germline): LNHDA, SQIVND (reference sequence). The CDR3 reads CASELGVAQPQHF. CDR3 sequence (DNA): TGTGCCAGTGAACTTGGAGTAGCTCAGCCCCAGCATTTT.

The chain recombines TRBV7-9 with TRBJ2-2; 8 bases line up with TRBD1. CDR3 length: 15 amino acids. V lost 5 bases and J lost 2; bases outside the gene matches: 4. Looked up from germline, CDR1 is SEHNR and CDR2 is FQNEAQ (reference sequence). CDR3 in amino acids: CASSPGQGNTGELFF. The DNA of the CDR3 is TGTGCCAGCAGCCCCGGACAGGGTAACACCGGGGAGCTGTTTTTT.

The chain links TRBV27 to TRBJ1-2; TRBD1 matches at 8 bases. Germline-derived CDR1 and CDR2 are MNHEY and SMNVEV (reference sequence). The CDR3 extends over 14 amino acids. The J segment lost 5 bases and the V segment lost 5 bases, leaving 7 bases of the junction unmatched. The CDR3 nucleotides are TGTGCCAGCAGTCGAGGACAGGGTTGGTATGGCTACACCTTC. This encodes CASSRGQGWYGYTF.

The chain recombines TRBV6-8 with TRBJ1-1, with 7 positions matching TRBD1. The CDR3 is 17 residues long. CDR1 is MNHGY and CDR2 is SAAAGT in the germline V gene. Germline trimming cut 3 bases from V and 2 bases from J; bases unmatched to any gene: 12. The CDR3 DNA is TGTGCCAGCAGTTATCGGGAGGGGGCAGGGAGAAACACTGAAGCTTTCTTT. It translates to CASSYREGAGRNTEAFF.

The J gene is TRBJ2-2, the V gene TRBV7-9, with 8 bases lining up with TRBD2. The V gene end was trimmed by 5 bases and the J gene end by 8 bases; junction bases not matched to a gene: 10. The CDR3 length is 15 residues. CDR1 is SEHNR, CDR2 FQNEAQ, per germline (reference sequence). The CDR3 DNA reads as TGTGCCAGCAGCCCCAGAGGCGGGGGGTCTGGGGAGCTGTTTTTT. Its protein is CASSPRGGGSGELFF.

This clone was detected once. V usage is TRBV4-1 and J usage is TRBJ2-7; 10 bases align to TRBD2. The V gene end was trimmed by 1 base and the J gene end by 1 base; junction bases not matched to a gene: 10. Germline lookup yields CDR1 MGHRA and CDR2 YSYEKL. This CDR3 is built from 18 residues. The CDR3 nucleotides read TGCGCCAGCAGCCAAGCCCCCGTGGGTAGCGGGAGGTCCTACGAGCAGTACTTC. Translated: CASSQAPVGSGRSYEQYF.

CDR3 nucleotides: TGTGCCAGCAGTGATTCCCCCTCTAGCGGGGGGCTCCAAGAGACCCAGTACTTC. It specifies CASSDSPSSGGLQETQYF. The gene calls are TRBV25-1 and TRBJ2-5; 11 bases line up with TRBD2. CDR3 length: 18 amino acids. V was pared by 3 bases and J by 1 base, with 10 bases of the junction left unmatched. Germline CDR1 and CDR2: MGHDK and SYGVNS.

The chain uses TRBV21-1 and TRBJ1-2; TRBD1 is taken as the D call from the table, unchecked against the DNA. TRBV21-1 is a pseudogene. The CDR3 is 17 residues long. For the CDR3, the DNA is TGTGCCAACCTCGGATCTCTTTTCGGGACAGGGTGGTGGGGCTACACCTTC. Encoded protein: CANLGSLFGTGWWGYTF.

The chain joins TRBV5-1 to TRBJ1-1, with TRBD1 identical over 8 bases. The CDR3 totals 16 residues. V trimming: 0 bases; J trimming: 1 base; junction bases outside the gene matches: 5. Looked up from germline, CDR1 is SGHRS and CDR2 is YFSETQ. DNA of the CDR3: TGCGCCAGCAGCTTGGAACCGGGACAGGCGAACACTGAAGCTTTCTTT. Translated: CASSLEPGQANTEAFF.

The chain recombines TRBV6-1 with TRBJ1-2; 7 bases agree with TRBD1. The CDR3 has 15 amino acids. The junction had 6 bases not matched to a gene; V was cut back by 1 base and J by 4 bases. Germline V gives CDR1 MNHNS, CDR2 SASEGT. The CDR3 loop is CASSEVGRGVYGYTF. In DNA, the CDR3 is TGTGCCAGCAGTGAAGTCGGCAGGGGGGTCTATGGCTACACCTTC.

The V call is TRBV5-4, the J call TRBJ2-1, with 12 bases lining up with TRBD2. The length of the CDR3 is 20 residues. CDR1 and CDR2 from the germline V gene are SGHNT and YYREEE (reference sequence). V lost 4 bases, J lost 2 bases, and 16 bases stayed unmatched. The CDR3 protein is CASSGRLAGARRGPYNEQFF. Here the CDR3 DNA reads TGTGCCAGCAGCGGGAGACTAGCGGGAGCCCGTCGCGGGCCCTACAATGAGCAGTTCTTC.

J is TRBJ1-3 and V is TRBV7-9; D not certain. Trimming shortened V by 5 bases and J by 2 bases, and 7 bases separated the two germline ends. The CDR3 runs 13 residues. The germline CDR1 and CDR2 sequences are SEHNR and FQNEAQ (reference sequence). The CDR3 loop reads CASSQQTGNTIYF. In nucleotides, the CDR3 is TGTGCCAGCAGCCAACAAACTGGAAACACCATATATTTT.

This clone has a single count. This chain links TRBV29-1 with TRBJ1-2; 7 bases align to TRBD1. Germline trimming cut 7 bases from V and 4 bases from J; bases unmatched to any gene: 12. In germline, CDR1 is SQVTM, CDR2 ANQGSEA. The CDR3 is 14 residues long. CDR3 residues: CSAGLEGTAYGYTF. The CDR3 nucleotides are TGCAGCGCCGGACTGGAAGGGACAGCCTATGGCTACACCTTC.

The chain joins TRBV29-1 to TRBJ2-3; a weak D match, TRBD2 (7 bases). The CDR3 is 13 amino acids. Germline CDR1 is SQVTM and CDR2 is ANQGSEA. The V and J ends lost 7 bases and 2 bases respectively, with 13 bases between them. Here the CDR3 DNA reads TGCAGCGGGGGGGGCAGGCTCACAGATACGCAGTATTTT. Translated, it gives CSGGGRLTDTQYF.

The chain is built from TRBV4-2 and TRBJ2-1; 10 bases align to TRBD2. V was clipped by 2 bases and J by 5 bases; unmatched bases: 9. Germline CDR1 reads LGHNA; CDR2 reads YNFKEQ. CDR3 length: 17 amino acids. The CDR3 DNA sequence: TGTGCCAGCAGCCAAAACCAGGCTAGCGGGAGTCACAATGAGCAGTTCTTC. Encoded protein: CASSQNQASGSHNEQFF.